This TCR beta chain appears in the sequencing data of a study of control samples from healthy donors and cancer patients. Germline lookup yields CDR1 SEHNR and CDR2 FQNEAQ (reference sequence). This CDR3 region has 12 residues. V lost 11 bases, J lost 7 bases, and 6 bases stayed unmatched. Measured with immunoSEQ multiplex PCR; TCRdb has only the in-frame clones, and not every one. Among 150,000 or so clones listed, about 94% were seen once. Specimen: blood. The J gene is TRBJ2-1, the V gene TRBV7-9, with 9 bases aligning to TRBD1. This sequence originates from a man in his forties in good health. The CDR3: CALGQGMNEQFF. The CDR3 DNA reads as TGTGCCCTGGGACAGGGCATGAATGAGCAGTTCTTC.